This passage covers 3 T cell receptor beta chains from one sample sequenced in a study of CD8 T cells in ankylosing spondylitis. TCRdb redid the calling of the 5' RACE reads with MiXCR, one entry per CDR3 protein. The table shows 250,000 to 300,000 distinct CDR3 sequences, with approximately 20% occurring only once. Sequencing was performed on blood, either unsorted or a sorted T cell fraction (not recorded which). The receptor set was obtained from a male donor with ankylosing spondylitis or in good health (not recorded which).

There are many counts of this clonotype. The chain has TRBV4-2 and TRBJ1-1; D is unresolved. The CDR3 spans 16 residues. Germline V lookup: CDR1 LGHNA, CDR2 YNFKEQ. Trimming removed 0 bases at V and 0 bases at J, with 11 bases between. CDR3 in amino acids: CASSQDVTGMNTEAFF. CDR3 sequence (DNA): TGTGCCAGCAGCCAAGATGTGACCGGAATGAACACTGAAGCTTTCTTT.

CDR3 nucleotide sequence: TGCAGTGCTATTTCGATAGACAGGGGGAACACAGATACGCAGTATTTT. Translated, it gives CSAISIDRGNTDTQYF. V gene TRBV20-1 combines with J gene TRBJ2-3; 9 bases align to TRBD1. Per the germline V gene, CDR1 is DFQATT and CDR2 is SNEGSKA (reference sequence). This CDR3 has 16 amino acids. Trimming took 4 bases from V and 2 from J; bases not matched to a gene: 10.

The V and J genes are TRBV20-1 and TRBJ2-1, with D possibly TRBD1 on 6 matching bases. The CDR3 runs to 15 residues. Per germline, CDR1 DFQATT and CDR2 SNEGSKA (reference sequence). Trimming cost V 0 bases and J 5 bases, with 14 bases left between them. This CDR3 reads CSARDIQGINNEQFF. In nucleotides, the CDR3 is TGCAGTGCTAGAGATATCCAGGGGATCAACAATGAGCAGTTCTTC.